Listed below are T cell receptor beta chains from one sample, sequenced in a study of PD-1 blockade in classical Hodgkin lymphoma. Measured with immunoSEQ multiplex PCR; TCRdb has only the in-frame clones, and not every one. The top ten hold nearly 15% of the sample, which has around 6,000 clones, 45% to 70% seen once. The sequenced sample was CD8+ T cells from blood, obtained at baseline. These receptors were taken from a human donor with classical Hodgkin lymphoma. CDR3s include the opening cysteine and the closing phenylalanine or tryptophan. D genes are given only for firm matches. A clone size is listed for some rows: how often the clone was seen (once, few, many), or a class if it is expanded.

d_gene: TRBD2; abundance: NA; j_gene: TRBJ2-7; v_gene: TRBV7-2; CDR3nt: TGTGCCAGCAGCTTAGGAGCGGGACTAGCCATTTACGAGCAGTACTTC; CDR3aa: CASSLGAGLAIYEQYF
d_gene: NA; abundance: NA; j_gene: TRBJ2-5; v_gene: TRBV13; CDR3nt: TGTGCCAGCAGCTTGGGCAGGGAAGAGACCCAGTACTTC; CDR3aa: CASSLGREETQYF
d_gene: TRBD2; abundance: NA; j_gene: TRBJ2-3; v_gene: TRBV10-2; CDR3nt: TGCGCCAGCAGGACCCTCAAGCGGGGAGTCACAGATACGCAGTATTTT; CDR3aa: CASRTLKRGVTDTQYF
d_gene: TRBD2; abundance: NA; j_gene: TRBJ2-7; v_gene: TRBV18; CDR3nt: TGTGCCAGCTCACCAGGAGCGGGAGAAGGATACGAGCAGTACTTC; CDR3aa: CASSPGAGEGYEQYF
d_gene: NA; abundance: NA; j_gene: TRBJ2-2; v_gene: TRBV4-2; CDR3nt: TGTGCCAGCAGCCCGGTACTAGATACGAACACCGGGGAGCTGTTTTTT; CDR3aa: CASSPVLDTNTGELFF
d_gene: TRBD1; abundance: NA; j_gene: TRBJ1-2; v_gene: TRBV20-1; CDR3nt: TGCAGTGCTATGACAGGGGACGGCTACACCTTC; CDR3aa: CSAMTGDGYTF
d_gene: NA; abundance: NA; j_gene: TRBJ2-7; v_gene: TRBV7-8; CDR3nt: TGTGCCAGCAGCTTTTTATCACAGGGAATATCCGAGCAGTACTTC; CDR3aa: CASSFLSQGISEQYF
d_gene: NA; abundance: few; j_gene: TRBJ2-1; v_gene: TRBV6-4; CDR3nt: TGTGCCAGCAGTGACTCGATCGGAGATGAGCAGTTCTTC; CDR3aa: CASSDSIGDEQFF
d_gene: NA; abundance: few; j_gene: TRBJ2-1; v_gene: TRBV13; CDR3nt: TGTGCCAGCAGCTTAGAGCGTTACAATGAGCAGTTCTTC; CDR3aa: CASSLERYNEQFF
d_gene: NA; abundance: medium-sized; j_gene: TRBJ2-5; v_gene: TRBV18; CDR3nt: TGTGCCAGCTCACCACAGGGGCTGGAGACCCAGTACTTC; CDR3aa: CASSPQGLETQYF
d_gene: TRBD1; abundance: NA; j_gene: TRBJ2-5; v_gene: TRBV29-1; CDR3nt: TGCAGCGGGACGTCGACAGGGGGTAGAGAGACCCAGTACTTC; CDR3aa: CSGTSTGGRETQYF
d_gene: NA; abundance: few; j_gene: TRBJ2-7; v_gene: TRBV5-1; CDR3nt: TGCGCCAGCAGCTGGGACCCTGGGGCCTACGAGCAGTACTTC; CDR3aa: CASSWDPGAYEQYF
d_gene: NA; abundance: NA; j_gene: TRBJ1-1; v_gene: TRBV25-1; CDR3nt: TGTGCCAGCAGTGAATCGGAGGGAGCGAACACTGAAGCTTTCTTT; CDR3aa: CASSESEGANTEAFF
d_gene: NA; abundance: once; j_gene: TRBJ2-1; v_gene: TRBV6-6; CDR3nt: TGTGCCAGCAGTTACCGGACGGACCACAATGAGCAGTTCTTC; CDR3aa: CASSYRTDHNEQFF
d_gene: NA; abundance: NA; j_gene: TRBJ1-5; v_gene: TRBV28; CDR3nt: TGTGCCAGCAGTTTAACGGGTGGGATCGGGCCCCAGCATTTT; CDR3aa: CASSLTGGIGPQHF
d_gene: NA; abundance: NA; j_gene: TRBJ2-2; v_gene: TRBV4-1; CDR3nt: TGCGCCAGCAGCCAAGGGCAGGACACCGGGGAGCTGTTTTTT; CDR3aa: CASSQGQDTGELFF
d_gene: NA; abundance: NA; j_gene: TRBJ2-1; v_gene: TRBV2; CDR3nt: TGTGCCAGCAGTGGGGGCCGGGATGAGCAGTTCTTC; CDR3aa: CASSGGRDEQFF
d_gene: NA; abundance: NA; j_gene: TRBJ2-3; v_gene: TRBV7-8; CDR3nt: TGTGCCAGCAGCTTAAGATCTGGGGAGGTCCTTAGCACAGATACGCGGTATTTT; CDR3aa: CASSLRSGEVLSTDTRYF
d_gene: TRBD2; abundance: NA; j_gene: TRBJ2-3; v_gene: TRBV11-2; CDR3nt: TGTGCCAGCAGCTTGCGCCCCCGGAGCGGGAGGGCCGCAGATACGCAGTATTTT; CDR3aa: CASSLRPRSGRAADTQYF
d_gene: TRBD1; abundance: NA; j_gene: TRBJ1-1; v_gene: TRBV10-3; CDR3nt: TGTGCCATCAGTGAGTCGCCGGGACAGGGAACCCCTGAAGCTTTCTTT; CDR3aa: CAISESPGQGTPEAFF